A single sample is the source of the 28 T cell receptor delta chains below, sequenced in a study of gamma-delta T cells after stem cell transplantation. TCRdb called clones anew from the RT-PCR reads with CATT. The sample carries a few thousand delta-chain clones, under 25% recorded once. The sequencing sample was made of gamma-delta T cells. The source of these receptors is a human donor. It is not recorded whose cells these are; they may come from a transplant donor.

In its sample, this clone is medium-sized. This chain connects TRDV2 to TRDJ1; possibly TRDD3 for D (5 bases). Trimming shortened V by 3 bases and J by 2 bases, and 21 bases separated the two germline ends. This CDR3 spans 17 amino acids. Per germline, CDR1 GEAIGNYY and CDR2 EKD. Here the CDR3 DNA reads TGTGCCTGTGACCCACTTGGGGTCCAACCCCAGACCGATAAACTCATCTTT. Protein: CACDPLGVQPQTDKLIF.

This sequence joins TRDV2 and TRDJ3, with 8 bases fitting TRDD3. Per germline, CDR1 GEAIGNYY and CDR2 EKD. CDR3 size: 22 residues. V was clipped by 1 base and J by 0 bases; unmatched bases: 16. The CDR3 loop reads CACDTAILGGSKSSWDTRQMFF. The CDR3 coding sequence is TGTGCCTGTGACACGGCGATTCTTGGGGGATCCAAAAGCTCCTGGGACACCCGACAGATGTTTTTC.

By its share, this clone is medium-sized. This chain's CDR3 is CACDGVGSNRADKLIF. In nucleotides, the CDR3 is TGTGCCTGTGACGGCGTTGGGTCGAACCGCGCCGATAAACTCATCTTT. The genes are TRDV2 and TRDJ1; D gene ambiguous. Trimming pared 3 bases from V and 3 bases from J, leaving 19 bases between. The CDR3 runs 16 residues. The germline V gene has CDR1 GEAIGNYY and CDR2 EKD.

This clone rates as medium-sized (0.01 to 0.1%). The chain joins TRDV2 to TRDJ1; a possible D gene is TRDD3 (5 bases). Trimming stripped 0 bases from V and 2 bases from J, with 12 bases between. Germline V CDR1 and CDR2: GEAIGNYY, EKD. The CDR3 contains 15 residues. CDR3 residues: CACDTVGPLTDKLIF. CDR3 DNA: TGTGCCTGTGACACCGTGGGGCCCCTAACCGATAAACTCATCTTT.

Turning to this clone: This DNA's translation differs at residue 11 from TCRdb's protein, which comes from a much larger clone; a read error is likely, and the protein shown is translated from the DNA. CDR3 in DNA: TGTGCCTGTGACGCGGTACTGGGGGCGACCGACACCGATAAACTCATCTTT. Its protein product is CACDAVLGATDTDKLIF. This chain connects TRDV2 to TRDJ1; the match to TRDD3 covers 8 bases. The V gene's germline CDR1 is GEAIGNYY and CDR2 EKD. With 3 bases clipped from V and 0 bases from J, the junction kept 11 bases outside the gene matches. This CDR3 region has 17 residues.

By share of the sample, this clone is medium-sized. V usage is TRDV2 and J usage is TRDJ1; 10 bases align to TRDD3. CDR3 length: 18 residues. With 3 bases clipped from V and 2 bases from J, the junction kept 14 bases outside the gene matches. Germline CDR1 is GEAIGNYY and CDR2 is EKD. The CDR3 DNA is TGTGCCTGTGACGCTCTACTGGGGGATCCAACTCCAACCGATAAACTCATCTTT. Protein: CACDALLGDPTPTDKLIF.

Notes on this clone: The protein given by TCRdb reflects a much larger clone and differs at residue 13 from this DNA's translation, likely from a read error; the protein shown is the DNA's translation. The chain employs TRDV2 and TRDJ3; 9 positions agree with TRDD3. The CDR3 loop spans 19 amino acids. Germline CDR1 GEAIGNYY, CDR2 EKD. CDR3 sequence reads: CACDSLTGDTTWHTRQMFF. The DNA for the CDR3 is TGTGCCTGTGACAGTTTGACGGGGGATACCACCTGGCACACCCGACAGATGTTTTTC.

As to this clone: A far larger clone lies a single base away; this is likely a read error. The chain uses TRDV2 and TRDJ1; 13 bases are a match to TRDD3. The J segment lost 4 bases and the V segment lost 1 base, leaving 17 bases of the junction unmatched. The CDR3 consists of 20 residues. CDR1 is GEAIGNYY, CDR2 EKD, per germline. The CDR3 DNA sequence: TGTGCCTGTGACACAGTCTCTACTGGGGGATACGCAGTTAACAGCGATAAACTCATCTTT. It specifies CACDTVSTGGYAVNSDKLIF.

This CDR3 is CACDRTGGYASSSWDTRQMFF. The CDR3 bases are TGTGCCTGTGACCGTACTGGGGGATACGCCTCAAGCTCCTGGGACACCCGACAGATGTTTTTC. The chain couples TRDV2 to TRDJ3; 13 bases agree with TRDD3. Germline values: CDR1 GEAIGNYY, CDR2 EKD. Trimming took 3 bases from V and 0 from J; bases not matched to a gene: 10. This CDR3 is 21 amino acids long.

This clone was seen only once. A much more abundant neighbour one base away suggests this may be a read error. The CDR3 reads CACDTLEGYTYTDKLIF. DNA of the CDR3: TGTGCCTGTGACACCCTAGAGGGGTACACCTACACCGATAAACTCATCTTT. The J gene is TRDJ1, the V gene TRDV2; D call uncertain. This CDR3 region has 17 residues. V was pared by 0 bases and J by 0 bases, with 16 bases between. Germline lookup yields CDR1 GEAIGNYY and CDR2 EKD.

This clone was recorded a few times. This DNA's translation differs at residue 13 from TCRdb's protein, which comes from a much larger clone; a read error is likely, and the protein shown is translated from the DNA. The rearrangement uses TRDV2 and TRDJ1, with TRDD3 matching over 12 bases. This CDR3 contains 19 residues. Germline V gene sequence: CDR1 GEAIGNYY, CDR2 EKD. Trimming removed 0 bases from V and 5 bases from J; junction bases left unmatched: 15. For the CDR3, the DNA is TGTGCCTGTGACACCGTCAGCCGGACTGGGGGATACTGTGGAGATAAACTCATCTTT. It encodes CACDTVSRTGGYCGDKLIF.

Note on this clone: One junction end disagrees with the germline gene, perhaps due to a read error. This rearrangement joins TRDV1 to TRDJ1; 11 bases fit TRDD3. Germline CDR1 is TSWWSYY and CDR2 is QGS. The CDR3 totals 22 residues. In DNA, the CDR3 is TGTGCTCTTGTGGAACTCACCTTCCTCGTACTGGGGGATAGTTGCTACACCGATAAACTCATCTTT. Translated: CALVELTFLVLGDSCYTDKLIF.

This clone occurred a few times. TCRdb shows a much larger clone's protein in place of this DNA's translation, and the two differ at residue 12, likely through a read error; the protein shown is translated from the DNA. V gene TRDV2 combines with J gene TRDJ3; 8 bases are a match to TRDD3. The CDR3 has 19 amino acids. Germline V CDR1 and CDR2: GEAIGNYY, EKD. This CDR3 is CACVSLGDTDSCDTRQMFF. Here the CDR3 DNA reads TGTGCCTGTGTTTCCCTGGGGGACACAGATTCCTGTGACACCCGACAGATGTTTTTC.

This clone is medium-sized by share. The chain links TRDV2 to TRDJ1, with TRDD3 as a possible D gene (6 bases). Germline V gene lookup returns CDR1 GEAIGNYY and CDR2 EKD. Trimming took off 3 bases at V and 1 base at J, with 11 bases between the two ends. The CDR3 is 14 amino acids. CDR3 amino acids: CACDSLGTTDKLIF. The CDR3 nucleotides read TGTGCCTGTGACTCCCTGGGGACCACCGATAAACTCATCTTT.

This clone is categorized as medium-sized. The chain carries TRDV2 and TRDJ1; D might be TRDD3 (5 bases). CDR1 is GEAIGNYY, CDR2 EKD, per germline. V was shortened by 1 base and J by 0 bases, with 23 bases between the two germline ends. The CDR3 covers 19 residues. The CDR3, as DNA: TGTGCCTGTGACACTTTGATGTATGGTGGGGACCCGTACACCGATAAACTCATCTTT. This gives the protein CACDTLMYGGDPYTDKLIF.

In this sample, this clone turned up a few times. A much larger clone differs by one base, so this may be a read error. V and J are TRDV2 and TRDJ1, with 12 positions matching TRDD3. The CDR3 consists of 17 residues. CDR1 and CDR2 from the germline V gene are GEAIGNYY and EKD. The CDR3: CACDVLGDTQYTDKFIF. The CDR3 DNA follows: TGTGCCTGTGACGTACTGGGGGATACTCAGTACACCGATAAATTCATCTTT.

By share, this clone ranks as medium-sized. V usage is TRDV2 and J usage is TRDJ1; 10 bases map to TRDD3. V dropped 0 bases and J dropped 1; count of bases not matched to a gene: 13. CDR3 size: 19 residues. Per the germline V gene, CDR1 is GEAIGNYY and CDR2 is EKD. This CDR3 reads CACDTVPLLGDSRTDKLIF. The CDR3 DNA reads TGTGCCTGTGACACCGTTCCTTTACTGGGGGATTCCCGCACCGATAAACTCATCTTT.

This clone was detected only a few times. A far larger clone differs by one base, so this is likely a read error. The CDR3 here is CASDTVSNLGDMTAQLFF. The CDR3 DNA reads TGTGCCAGTGACACCGTAAGTAACCTGGGGGATATGACAGCACAACTCTTCTTT. The chain is built from TRDV2 and TRDJ2; 10 nucleotides align to TRDD3. The CDR3 runs 18 residues. The germline gives CDR1 GEAIGNYY, CDR2 EKD.

This clone was seen a handful of times. A far larger clone is one nucleotide away, so this likely arose from a read error. CDR3 region: CACDTLGPPLLGATLQYTDKLIF. CDR3 sequence (DNA): TGTGCCTGTGACACCCTCGGGCCCCCCTTACTGGGGGCTACGCTTCAGTACACCGATAAACTCATCTTT. V usage is TRDV2 and J usage is TRDJ1; 8 nucleotides line up with TRDD3. Germline-derived CDR1 and CDR2 are GEAIGNYY and EKD. The CDR3 sequence is 23 residues long. V lost 0 bases, J lost 0 bases, and 26 bases stayed unmatched.

This sequence joins TRDV2 and TRDJ1, with D possibly matching TRDD3 (6 bases). Germline-derived CDR1 and CDR2 are GEAIGNYY and EKD. Trimming shortened V by 3 bases and J by 0 bases, and 13 bases separated the two germline ends. This CDR3 is built from 15 residues. For the CDR3, the DNA is TGTGCCTGTGACCCGTGGGGGTTGTACACCGATAAACTCATCTTT. Its protein is CACDPWGLYTDKLIF.

This clone showed up just a few times. The chain uses TRDV2 and TRDJ1; TRDD3 is a possible D gene (5 bases). V was trimmed by 6 bases and J by 2 bases, leaving 24 bases between them. This CDR3 is built from 17 residues. Germline assignment: CDR1 GEAIGNYY and CDR2 EKD. This CDR3 reads CACNPLGVQPQTDKLIF. The CDR3 DNA sequence: TGTGCCTGTAACCCACTTGGGGTCCAACCCCAGACCGATAAACTCATCTTT.

In regard to this clone: This clone may be a read error of a much larger clone one base away. Other DNA sequences in the sample encode the same CDR3. V is TRDV2 and J is TRDJ1, with 10 bases fitting TRDD3. CDR1 and CDR2 (germline): GEAIGNYY, EKD. The CDR3 totals 14 residues. The CDR3 here is CACDLTGGSDKLIF. For the CDR3, the DNA is TGTGCTTGTGACCTTACTGGGGGATCGGATAAACTCATCTTT.

Points on this clone: One end of the junction does not line up with germline, which may come from a read error. The rearrangement joins TRDV2 to TRDJ1; 7 nucleotides line up with TRDD3. Germline V lookup: CDR1 GEAIGNYY, CDR2 EKD. The CDR3 loop spans 17 amino acids. CDR3 protein: CACDTVGDRHHTDNLIF. CDR3 nucleotide sequence: TGTGCCTGTGACACGGTGGGGGACAGACACCACACCGATAACCTCATCTTT.

This clone was counted a few times. It is likely a read error: a sequence one base away is far more abundant. V usage is TRDV2 and J usage is TRDJ1; 9 nucleotides match TRDD3. This CDR3 is built from 20 residues. After removal of 3 bases from V and 3 bases from J, the junction contained 22 bases not matched to a gene. Looked up from germline, CDR1 is GEAIGNYY and CDR2 is EKD. The chain's CDR3 is CACDAVHPTSGIRGADKLIF. The CDR3 DNA reads as TGTGCCTGTGACGCCGTGCATCCTACGTCGGGGATACGCGGGGCCGATAAACTCATCTTT.

As concerns this clone: With a much larger clone just one base away, this may be a read error. The rearrangement joins TRDV2 to TRDJ3, with 11 bases that match TRDD3. Per the germline V gene, CDR1 is GEAIGNYY and CDR2 is EKD. This CDR3 spans 20 amino acids. CDR3 DNA: TGTGCCTGTGACACCATACTGGGGGATAGAAGATCCTGGGTCACCCGACAGATGTTTTTC. Translation: CACDTILGDRRSWVTRQMFF.

On this clone itself: TCRdb's listed protein matches a much larger clone and diverges from this DNA's translation at residue 6, likely through a read error; the protein shown comes from the DNA. The V and J genes are TRDV2 and TRDJ1; D ambiguous. Per germline, CDR1 GEAIGNYY and CDR2 EKD. Trimming removed 0 bases at V and 0 bases at J, with 13 bases between. The CDR3 sequence is 16 residues long. Here the CDR3 reads CACDTIAASDTDKLIF. DNA of the CDR3: TGTGCCTGTGACACCATAGCTGCGTCGGACACCGATAAACTCATCTTT.

In its sample, this clone ranks as medium-sized. The chain combines TRDV2 with TRDJ1; 9 bases are a match to TRDD3. The length of the CDR3 is 16 residues. In germline, CDR1 is GEAIGNYY, CDR2 EKD. The ends lost 0 bases at V and 6 bases at J; junction bases unmatched: 10. For the CDR3, the DNA is TGTGCCTGTGACACCTTAGTGGGGGATAATCTGAATAAACTCATCTTT. It specifies CACDTLVGDNLNKLIF.

For this clone: TCRdb records a much larger clone's protein for this DNA, with a difference at residue 11 that likely arises from a read error; the protein given is the translation of the DNA. The rearrangement joins TRDV2 to TRDJ1, with 11 bases aligning to TRDD3. This CDR3 region has 19 residues. Germline CDR1 GEAIGNYY, CDR2 EKD. The junction had 13 bases not matched to a gene; V was cut back by 2 bases and J by 0 bases. The CDR3 DNA reads TGTGCCTGTGACAGGTTGGTGGGGGATACGGCTCGGTACACCGATAAACTCATCTTT. Protein sequence: CACDRLVGDTARYTDKLIF.